This T cell receptor beta chain was profiled in a study of T cells after posttransplantation cyclophosphamide. Whole-study findings and limits: Recipient CMV seropositivity and CMV reactivation strongly tracked TRB clonality.

Measured with immunoSEQ multiplex PCR; TCRdb has only the in-frame clones, and not every one. The repertoire has under 25,000 clones, none seen only once; the ten largest take about 1.8%. Busulfan-fludarabine conditioning, marrow transplant, and cyclophosphamide on days +3 and +4 were administered. Many counts were recorded for this clone. Antigen unknown. CDR1 and CDR2 from the germline V gene are SGHAT and FQNNGV. J was trimmed by 2 bases and V by 5 bases; bases with no gene match: 18. This CDR3 comprises 19 residues. The V call is TRBV11-2, the J call TRBJ2-7; 10 positions match TRBD2. This TCR was recovered from a male patient aged 18 to 35 who received an allogeneic stem cell transplant from a related donor, was CMV-positive, and had no GVHD. Some T cells here may be from the graft donor. This specimen consisted of PBMCs, obtained after allogeneic stem cell transplant with posttransplant cyclophosphamide. The CDR3 DNA reads TGTGCCAGCAGCCGAACCCTTAGCGGGAGGCCCAACACCACCTACGAGCAGTACTTC. It yields the protein CASSRTLSGRPNTTYEQYF. The variable domain in full, with the rest retrieved from reference TRBV11-2 and TRBJ2-7, is EAGVAQSPRYKIIEKRQSVAFWCNPISGHATLYWYQQILGQGPKLLIQFQNNGVVDDSQLPKDRFSAERLKGVDSTLKIQPAKLEDSAVYLCASSRTLSGRPNTTYEQYFGPGTRLTVT.